The 20 T cell receptor beta chains below were found in one sample sequenced in a study of T cells in Graves' hyperthyroidism and ophthalmopathy. RNA transcripts yielded amplified TCR beta CDR3 regions. First-round RT-PCR targeting the TCR CDR3 was performed with the HTBI primer set. A single record per CDR3 protein comes from TCRdb applying MiXCR to the multiplex PCR reads. In the table there are approximately 870,000 distinct CDR3 sequences, roughly 40% of which are singletons. The sequenced material came from blood. The receptors stem from a young man with Graves' hyperthyroidism.

This chain joins TRBV15 and TRBJ1-3; tentative D call: TRBD1 (6 bases). The CDR3 contains 14 residues. The V end was cut by 3 bases, the J end by 0 bases, with 6 bases between. Germline lookup yields CDR1 LNHNV and CDR2 YYDKDF (reference sequence). The CDR3 coding sequence is TGTGCCACCAGCAGCAGGGGCTCTGGAAACACCATATATTTT. It specifies CATSSRGSGNTIYF.

This clonotype turned up a few times. The V gene is TRBV7-2, the J gene TRBJ2-5; 15 nucleotides agree with TRBD2. In germline, CDR1 is SGHTA, CDR2 FQGNSA. The J segment lost 10 bases and the V segment lost 4 bases, leaving 4 bases of the junction unmatched. The CDR3 covers 14 residues. The CDR3 DNA follows: TGTGCCAGCAGCTCGGGACTAGCGGGAGGTGTCCAGTACTTC. This encodes CASSSGLAGGVQYF. Drawing the rest from reference TRBV7-2 and TRBJ2-5, the complete variable domain is GAGVSQSPSNKVTEKGKDVELRCDPISGHTALYWYRQSLGQGLEFLIYFQGNSAPDKSGLPSDRFSAERTGGSVSTLTIQRTQQEDSAVYLCASSSGLAGGVQYFGPGTRLLVL.

V usage is TRBV10-3 and J usage is TRBJ1-5, with D possibly TRBD1 on 5 matching bases. This CDR3 has 14 amino acids. CDR1 and CDR2 (germline): ENHRY, SYGVKD. V was shortened by 8 bases and J by 7 bases, with 18 bases between the two germline ends. The DNA for the CDR3 is TGTGCCATCGCCGCGACAGAAGGAGAGCAGCCCCAGCATTTT. Translation gives CAIAATEGEQPQHF.

With regard to this clonotype: Just one base apart from a much larger clone, this may be a read error. This sequence joins TRBV7-2 and TRBJ2-5; D is unclear. Germline V gives CDR1 SGHTA, CDR2 FQGNSA. This CDR3 spans 14 amino acids. V was clipped by 5 bases and J by 6 bases, with 16 bases between them. In DNA form, the CDR3 reads TGTGCCAGCAGCCTATCCCAGCCTTCGAAGACCCAGTACTTC. Translated: CASSLSQPSKTQYF.

The chain employs TRBV12-3 or TRBV12-4 and TRBJ1-1, with 7 bases identical to TRBD1. CDR3 size: 14 residues. V lost 8 bases, J lost 4 bases, and 10 bases stayed unmatched. The CDR3, as DNA: TGTGCCAGCCAACCGCACAGGGGAGGCACTGAAGCTTTCTTT. Translated, it gives CASQPHRGGTEAFF.

The chain couples TRBV4-1 to TRBJ2-7; D remains unclear. The V gene lost 4 bases and the J gene lost 5 bases, with 15 bases spanning the gap. Looked up from germline, CDR1 is MGHRA and CDR2 is YSYEKL. The CDR3 is 14 residues long. CDR3 loop: CASSRPSLPDEQYF. CDR3 bases: TGCGCCAGCAGCCGGCCGAGTCTTCCCGACGAGCAGTACTTC.

V is TRBV6-5 and J is TRBJ2-7; weak D call: TRBD1 (6 bases). This CDR3 comprises 13 residues. V was cut by 8 bases and J by 2 bases, with 13 bases left in between. Per the germline V gene, CDR1 is MNHEY and CDR2 is SVGAGI. This chain's CDR3 is CASGRTATYEQYF. CDR3 nucleotide sequence: TGTGCCAGCGGAAGGACAGCCACCTACGAGCAGTACTTC.

V gene TRBV12-3 or TRBV12-4 combines with J gene TRBJ1-2; D gene unclear. Trimming took 6 bases from V and 8 from J, leaving 19 bases between them. This CDR3 is built from 14 residues. CDR3 DNA: TGTGCCAGCAGGGGGTGGCGGGCCGGCGGAGGCTACACCTTC. Encoded protein: CASRGWRAGGGYTF.

This chain connects TRBV20-1 to TRBJ1-6; 7 bases are shared with TRBD1. V shed 4 bases, J shed 0 bases, and the junction held 9 bases outside the gene matches. This CDR3 contains 17 residues. Germline-derived CDR1 and CDR2 are DFQATT and SNEGSKA (reference sequence). The CDR3 loop reads CSATSNRGRSYNSPLHF. The CDR3 bases are TGCAGTGCTACCTCCAACAGGGGCCGCTCCTATAATTCACCCCTCCACTTT.

The chain joins TRBV6-5 to TRBJ1-1; 8 bases match TRBD1. Germline CDR1 is MNHEY and CDR2 is SVGAGI. The CDR3 runs to 17 residues. After removal of 2 bases from V and 0 bases from J, the junction contained 8 bases not matched to a gene. The CDR3: CASSYGGTGIMNTEAFF. The DNA for the CDR3 is TGTGCCAGCAGTTACGGTGGGACAGGCATCATGAACACTGAAGCTTTCTTT.

This clonotype was seen a handful of times. The V and J genes are TRBV9 and TRBJ2-7, with 7 bases that match TRBD2. CDR1 is SGDLS, CDR2 YYNGEE, per germline. V was clipped by 0 bases and J by 6 bases; unmatched bases: 9. This CDR3 has 15 residues. DNA for the CDR3: TGTGCCAGCAGCGTAGAGGAGGGAGGGCCCTCCGAGCAGTACTTC. This gives the protein CASSVEEGGPSEQYF.

The table lists this clonotype with a few counts. CDR3 loop: CASIGPLRDSEAFF. For the CDR3, the DNA is TGTGCCAGCATCGGACCCCTCCGGGACTCTGAAGCTTTCTTT. The genes are TRBV15 and TRBJ1-1, with D perhaps TRBD1 (5 bases). This CDR3 is built from 14 residues. CDR1 LNHNV and CDR2 YYDKDF come from the germline V gene (reference sequence). V dropped 10 bases and J dropped 6 bases, with 21 bases sitting between them.

The rearrangement joins TRBV29-1 to TRBJ1-1, with D unresolved. CDR3 length: 13 residues. CDR1 SQVTM and CDR2 ANQGSEA come from the germline V gene. Deletions cut 7 bases from V and 0 bases from J, with 12 bases between. CDR3 in DNA: TGCAGCGCCCCTCTCGACTTGAACACTGAAGCTTTCTTT. Residues: CSAPLDLNTEAFF.

This rearrangement joins TRBV20-1 to TRBJ1-1, with D possibly being TRBD1 (5 bases). The ends were cut back, 0 bases at V and 11 bases at J, with 10 bases in the middle. CDR1 and CDR2 from the germline V gene are DFQATT and SNEGSKA (reference sequence). The CDR3 is 11 amino acids. The CDR3 DNA sequence: TGCAGTGCTAGAGATAGGGGCAAGGCTTTCTTT. Translated: CSARDRGKAFF.

The chain is built from TRBV25-1 and TRBJ1-3; D might be TRBD1 (5 bases). The V end was cut by 6 bases, the J end by 3 bases, with 15 bases between. Germline V gene sequence: CDR1 MGHDK, CDR2 SYGVNS. The CDR3 covers 15 residues. The CDR3 DNA sequence: TGTGCCAGCAGCGTTGATCGGGACGATGGAAACACCATATATTTT. This codes for CASSVDRDDGNTIYF.

The V and J genes are TRBV9 and TRBJ1-1; 8 bases are shared with TRBD1. V dropped 3 bases and J dropped 6; count of bases not matched to a gene: 4. The V gene's germline CDR1 is SGDLS and CDR2 YYNGEE. The CDR3 is made up of 13 amino acids. CDR3 region: CASSESQGAEAFF. The CDR3 DNA is TGTGCCAGCAGCGAATCACAGGGGGCTGAAGCTTTCTTT.

The sample holds many counts of this clonotype. V and J are TRBV9 and TRBJ2-7; D might be TRBD1 or TRBD2, each matching 5 bases. The CDR3 is 14 residues long. Germline V gene lookup returns CDR1 SGDLS and CDR2 YYNGEE. V gave up 0 bases and J gave up 2 bases, with 9 bases separating them. The CDR3 DNA reads TGTGCCAGCAGCGTAGGGGACGGAGCCTACGAGCAGTACTTC. Protein: CASSVGDGAYEQYF.

This chain joins TRBV25-1 and TRBJ1-6; D might be TRBD1 (5 bases). The CDR3 runs to 15 residues. The V end lost 6 bases, the J end lost 7 bases, and 16 bases lay between the germline ends. Germline-derived CDR1 and CDR2 are MGHDK and SYGVNS. CDR3 protein: CASSLPGEANSPLHF. The CDR3, as DNA: TGTGCCAGCAGCCTACCGGGGGAGGCGAATTCACCCCTCCACTTT.

This clonotype was seen a few times. The J gene is TRBJ1-1, the V gene TRBV4-1; D remains unclear. This CDR3 has 15 residues. Trimming took off 5 bases at V and 4 bases at J, with 17 bases between the two ends. Per germline, CDR1 MGHRA and CDR2 YSYEKL. In DNA form, the CDR3 reads TGCGCCAGCAGCGCGTGGGAAGGGAGCGGCACTGAAGCTTTCTTT. This encodes CASSAWEGSGTEAFF.

This clonotype turned up a few times. V and J are TRBV12-3 or TRBV12-4 and TRBJ2-7; tentatively, D is TRBD1 or TRBD2 (5 bases each). V lost 7 bases, J lost 3 bases, and 16 bases lay in between. The CDR3 extends over 14 amino acids. This CDR3 reads CASTDSPGRYEQYF. CDR3 sequence (DNA): TGTGCCAGCACCGACTCTCCGGGGCGCTACGAGCAGTACTTC.